This paragraph covers one T cell receptor (beta chain) sequence. The target antigen is unknown. This donor lacks a recorded CMV serostatus. The record originates from a study of cytomegalovirus exposure and HLA in healthy donors. Study results and limitations: A list of 150 to 200 TCR beta chains associated with cytomegalovirus was given. A highly shared variant cluster was judged a likely technical artifact.

The PCR employed 60 Vbeta primers together with 13 Jbeta primers. TCRdb's table, derived via immunoSEQ multiplex PCR, lists solely in-frame clones and lacks some. The sample has about 150,000 clones, 65% to 70% seen once. After removal of 4 bases from V and 8 bases from J, the junction contained 2 bases not matched to a gene. Germline V gene lookup returns CDR1 SGHRS and CDR2 YFSETQ. This CDR3 spans 13 amino acids. The sample was PBMCs. The chain employs TRBV5-1 and TRBJ2-1; 11 bases map to TRBD1. The sequence came from a human donor in good health. The CDR3: CASSPDRGHEQFF. The CDR3 DNA reads TGCGCCAGCAGCCCGGACAGGGGGCATGAGCAGTTCTTC.